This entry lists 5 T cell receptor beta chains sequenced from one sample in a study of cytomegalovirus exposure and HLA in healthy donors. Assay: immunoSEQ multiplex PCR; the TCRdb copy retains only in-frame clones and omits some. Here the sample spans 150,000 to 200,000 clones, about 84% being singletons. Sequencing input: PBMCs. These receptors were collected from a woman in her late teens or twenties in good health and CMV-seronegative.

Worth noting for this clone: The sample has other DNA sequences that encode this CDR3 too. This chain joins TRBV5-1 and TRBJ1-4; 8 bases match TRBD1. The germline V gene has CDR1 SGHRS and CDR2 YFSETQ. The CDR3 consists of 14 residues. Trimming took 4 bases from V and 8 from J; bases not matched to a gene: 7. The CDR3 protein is CASSPGQGREKLFF. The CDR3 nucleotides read TGCGCCAGCAGCCCTGGACAGGGTAGGGAAAAACTGTTTTTT.

CDR3 sequence: CASSLLPGLDSEQYF. The CDR3 nucleotides are TGCGCCAGCAGTCTATTACCGGGACTAGATTCCGAGCAGTACTTC. This chain joins TRBV5-1 and TRBJ2-7, with 8 bases identical to TRBD2. With 5 bases clipped from V and 6 bases from J, the junction kept 13 bases outside the gene matches. The CDR3 has 15 residues. Germline V gives CDR1 SGHRS, CDR2 YFSETQ. Filled out from reference TRBV5-1 and TRBJ2-7, the complete variable domain reads KAGVTQTPRYLIKTRGQQVTLSCSPISGHRSVSWYQQTPGQGLQFLFEYFSETQRNKGNFPGRFSGRQFSNSRSEMNVSTLELGDSALYLCASSLLPGLDSEQYFGPGTRLTVT.

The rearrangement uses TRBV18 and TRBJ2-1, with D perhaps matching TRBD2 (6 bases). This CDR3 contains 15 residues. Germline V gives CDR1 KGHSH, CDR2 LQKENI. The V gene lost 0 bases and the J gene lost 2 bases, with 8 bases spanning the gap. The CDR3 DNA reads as TGTGCCAGCTCACCACCTAGCGGCGCCTACAATGAGCAGTTCTTC. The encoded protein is CASSPPSGAYNEQFF.

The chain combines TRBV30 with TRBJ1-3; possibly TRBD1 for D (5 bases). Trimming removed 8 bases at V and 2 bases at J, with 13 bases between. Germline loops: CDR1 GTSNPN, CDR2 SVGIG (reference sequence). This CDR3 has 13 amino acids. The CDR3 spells CALDGRAGNTIYF. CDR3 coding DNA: TGTGCCCTGGACGGCAGGGCTGGAAACACCATATATTTT.

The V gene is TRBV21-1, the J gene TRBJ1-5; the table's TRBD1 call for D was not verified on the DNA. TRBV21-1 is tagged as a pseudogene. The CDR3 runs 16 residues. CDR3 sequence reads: CASSKSSDSRNQPQHF. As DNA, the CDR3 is TGTGCCAGCAGCAAATCTTCGGACAGCCGTAATCAGCCCCAGCATTTT.